This T cell receptor (beta chain) was profiled in a study of cytomegalovirus exposure and HLA in healthy donors. PCR used 60 Vbeta primers and 13 Jbeta primers. Generated by immunoSEQ multiplex PCR, the TCRdb table keeps only in-frame clones and is missing some. The sample contains about 92,000 clones, around four fifths of which appear only once. Findings of the study overall: CMV serostatus was the only recorded immune exposure for donors. It is likely that the observed cluster of highly shared sequence variants was a sequencing artifact. The classifier was said to identify cytomegalovirus status with high specificity and sensitivity.

Germline loops: CDR1 LGHNA, CDR2 YNFKEQ. This CDR3 comprises 15 residues. The V end was cut by 0 bases, the J end by 2 bases, with 8 bases between. As concerns this clone: Its cognate antigen is unknown.

V gene TRBV4-2 combines with J gene TRBJ1-3; D is undetermined. Sequencing was performed on PBMCs. This TCR derives from a man aged 50-60 years in good health and CMV-seropositive. In DNA, the CDR3 is TGTGCCAGCAGCCAAGATAGTAGTACTGGAAACACCATATATTTT. This sequence encodes CASSQDSSTGNTIYF.